A selection of T cell receptor beta chains follows, all from one sample in a study of STAT3 mutations in large granular lymphocyte leukemia. Here immunoSEQ multiplex PCR was the method, and the copy in TCRdb shows in-frame clones only, minus some. The data show 30,000 to 45,000 clones, approximately 90% seen once. Sequenced material: PBMCs. The origin of the receptors is a human donor with T large granular lymphocyte leukemia. Some clones in this sample may be carry-over from other donors' samples. CDR3s include the opening cysteine and the closing phenylalanine or tryptophan. The order of the fields is J gene, D gene, V gene, clone size, CDR3 DNA, CDR3 protein. A D gene is named only where the DNA matches it firmly. Some rows mark clone size as missing; the rest say once, few, many or name a class of expanded clone.

>TRBJ1-5|NA|TRBV7-9|NA
TGTGCCAGCAGTCGTACGGGGAATCAGCCCCAGCATTTT
CASSRTGNQPQHF
>TRBJ2-2|NA|TRBV7-9|NA
TGTGCCAGCAGCTCCCGACAGGGGAGGGACACCGGGGAGCTGTTTTTT
CASSSRQGRDTGELFF
>TRBJ2-5|TRBD2|TRBV5-4|NA
TGTGCCAGCAGCCCGGGACTAGCGGCACAAGAGACCCAGTACTTC
CASSPGLAAQETQYF
>TRBJ2-5|TRBD2|TRBV5-1|NA
TGCGCCAGCAGCTTGGTCCTAGCGGGGGGCCCCGGGGAGACCCAGTACTTC
CASSLVLAGGPGETQYF
>TRBJ1-1|TRBD1|TRBV14|NA
TGTGCCAGCAGACAAACAGGGGCGAACACTGAAGCTTTCTTT
CASRQTGANTEAFF
>TRBJ2-4|NA|TRBV28|NA
TGTGCCAGCAAACCGGCCAACAGGAACATTCAGTACTTC
CASKPANRNIQYF
>TRBJ2-2|NA|TRBV11-2|NA
TGTGCCAGCAGCTTAGTTACGGGTTTGAACACCGGGGAGCTGTTTTTT
CASSLVTGLNTGELFF
>TRBJ1-4|NA|TRBV4-1|few
TGCGCCAGCAGCCCGAACATGGAAAAACTGTTTTTT
CASSPNMEKLFF
>TRBJ2-2|NA|TRBV9|few
TGTGCCAGCAGCTCCCGCTCTTGGGACACCGGGGAGCTGTTTTTT
CASSSRSWDTGELFF
>TRBJ1-5|NA|TRBV19|NA
TGTGCCAGTACCAGATGGGATAGCAATCAGCCCCAGCATTTT
CASTRWDSNQPQHF
>TRBJ1-2|NA|TRBV28|NA
TGTGCCAGCAGTTTTAGAGGGACATACTATGGCTACACCTTC
CASSFRGTYYGYTF
>TRBJ2-3|NA|TRBV29-1|NA
TGCAGCGGGGCAGTAGATACGCAGTATTTT
CSGAVDTQYF
>TRBJ2-1|NA|TRBV29-1|NA
TGCAGCGTCGCGCCGCGACAGAGCTCCTACAATGAGCAGTTCTTC
CSVAPRQSSYNEQFF
>TRBJ1-1|NA|TRBV5-6|NA
TGTGCCAGCAGCTTGGAACGGACGAACACTGAAGCTTTCTTT
CASSLERTNTEAFF
>TRBJ1-1|NA|TRBV5-6|NA
TGTGCCAGCAGCTTGTGGTCGGGGAACACTGAAGCTTTCTTT
CASSLWSGNTEAFF
>TRBJ2-3|NA|TRBV7-2|NA
TGTGCCAGTAGGGTGGGGGCCGGATATACGCAGTATTTT
CASRVGAGYTQYF
>TRBJ1-4|NA|TRBV7-9|NA
TGTGCCAGCAGCTTAGAAGGGACGGCTAATGAAAAACTGTTTTTT
CASSLEGTANEKLFF
>TRBJ2-7|TRBD1|TRBV18|NA
TGTGCCAGCTCACCGGGCCGACAGGGTACCTACGAGCAGTACTTC
CASSPGRQGTYEQYF
>TRBJ2-1|TRBD2|TRBV30|NA
TGTGCCTGGAGTTCCTTCGGACTAGTCGATGAGCAGTTCTTC
CAWSSFGLVDEQFF
>TRBJ1-2|NA|TRBV10-3|NA
TGTGCCATCAGTGAAGTTGACAGATTAGACTATGGCTACACCTTC
CAISEVDRLDYGYTF
>TRBJ1-2|NA|TRBV28|NA
TGTGCCAGCACCCTGGGGGGGCTCGGCTACACCTTC
CASTLGGLGYTF
>TRBJ2-7|NA|TRBV6-5|NA
TGTGCCAGCAGTGCTGGACAGTCCTACGAGCAGTACTTC
CASSAGQSYEQYF
>TRBJ2-5|TRBD2|TRBV28|NA
TGTGCCAGCAGTCCCGGGACTAGGTTTGGCAGTACAAAGACCCAGTACTTC
CASSPGTRFGSTKTQYF
>TRBJ1-5|NA|TRBV6-5|few
TGTGCCAGCAGTTTAAGCCTCGGGGATAGCAATCAGCCCCAGCATTTT
CASSLSLGDSNQPQHF
>TRBJ2-7|NA|TRBV5-6|once
TGTGCCAGCAGCTTGGTATTGATCGGGCCCTACGAGCAGTACTTC
CASSLVLIGPYEQYF
>TRBJ1-1|NA|TRBV5-4|few
TGTGCCAGCAGCTTGATTGACACTGAAGCTTTCTTT
CASSLIDTEAFF
>TRBJ1-5|NA|TRBV5-8|few
TGTGCCAGCAGCTTTCGGGGGAATCAGCCCCAGCATTTT
CASSFRGNQPQHF
>TRBJ2-3|TRBD1|TRBV5-6|NA
TGTGCCAGCAGTTTTGGGACAGGGGGCAGAGGTAGCGGAGATACGCAGTATTTT
CASSFGTGGRGSGDTQYF
>TRBJ2-7|TRBD2|TRBV5-1|NA
TGCGCCAGCAGCTTGCTAGCGGGGGGGAGCTACGAGCAGTACTTC
CASSLLAGGSYEQYF
>TRBJ1-6|NA|TRBV27|NA
TGTGCCAGCAGTGTGGGACCCCGGTCACCCCTCCACTTT
CASSVGPRSPLHF
>TRBJ1-2|NA|TRBV14|NA
TGTGCCAGCAGCCCTACAGGGAAAGTTGGCTACACCTTC
CASSPTGKVGYTF
>TRBJ2-1|NA|TRBV7-2|NA
TGTGCCAGCAGCTTAGTGGAGGGAATTACCTCCTACAATGAGCAGTTCTTC
CASSLVEGITSYNEQFF
>TRBJ1-1|TRBD1|TRBV20-1|NA
TGCAGTGCACAGGGGGTTGAAGCTTTCTTT
CSAQGVEAFF
>TRBJ2-7|NA|TRBV28|NA
TGTGCCAGCAGTTCAGTACAGGGGAGGGGTCCTTACGAGCAGTACTTC
CASSSVQGRGPYEQYF
>TRBJ1-1|TRBD1|TRBV11-2|NA
TGTGCCAGCAGCTTAATCGCCCGGACAGGGAGGGAGACTGAAGCTTTCTTT
CASSLIARTGRETEAFF
>TRBJ1-6|TRBD1|TRBV13|NA
TGTGCCAGCAGCGTCACAGGGGGGCAATGGGATTCACCCCTCCACTTT
CASSVTGGQWDSPLHF
>TRBJ2-2|TRBD1|TRBV7-6|NA
TGTGCCAGCAGCTTAGGGACAGGGACCACCGGGGAGCTGTTTTTT
CASSLGTGTTGELFF
>TRBJ2-1|NA|TRBV19|NA
TGTGCCAGTAGTATGAACCTCAATGAGCAGTTCTTC
CASSMNLNEQFF
>TRBJ1-1|TRBD1|TRBV5-1|NA
TGCGCCAGCAGCTCCCGACAGGGTATTGCTGAAGCTTTCTTT
CASSSRQGIAEAFF
>TRBJ2-2|NA|TRBV30|once
TGTGCCTGGGGCCTCGGACATGGGGACGCCGGGGAGCTGTTTTTT
CAWGLGHGDAGELFF
>TRBJ1-6|NA|TRBV11-1|NA
TGTGCCAGCAGCTTAGCGCCGGGGGCACCCCTCCACTTT
CASSLAPGAPLHF
>TRBJ1-3|TRBD1|TRBV7-8|NA
TGTGCCAGCAGCTTAGTCTTGAGTGGGACAGACAGCTCTGGAAACACCATATATTTT
CASSLVLSGTDSSGNTIYF
>TRBJ1-2|NA|TRBV18|NA
TGTGCCAGCTCAGGGAATGGACTGGGCTACACCTTC
CASSGNGLGYTF
>TRBJ1-3|NA|TRBV9|once
TGTGCCAGCAGCGCATGGGATCACTCTGGAAACACCATATATTTT
CASSAWDHSGNTIYF
>TRBJ1-6|TRBD1|TRBV19|NA
TGTGCCACCAGGGACAGGGGTAATTCACCCCTCCACTTT
CATRDRGNSPLHF